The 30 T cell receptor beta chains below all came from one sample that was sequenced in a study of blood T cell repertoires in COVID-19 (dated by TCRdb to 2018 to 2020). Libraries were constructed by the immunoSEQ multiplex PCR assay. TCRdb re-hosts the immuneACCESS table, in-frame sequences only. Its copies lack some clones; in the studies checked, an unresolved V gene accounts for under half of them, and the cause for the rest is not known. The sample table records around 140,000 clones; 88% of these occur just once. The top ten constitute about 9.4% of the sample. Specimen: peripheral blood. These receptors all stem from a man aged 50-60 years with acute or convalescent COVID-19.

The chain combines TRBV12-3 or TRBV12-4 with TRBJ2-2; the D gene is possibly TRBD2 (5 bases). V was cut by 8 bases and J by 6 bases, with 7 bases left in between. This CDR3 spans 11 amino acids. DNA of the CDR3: TGTGCCAGCGTGCGGGCCGGGGAGCTGTTTTTT. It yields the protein CASVRAGELFF.

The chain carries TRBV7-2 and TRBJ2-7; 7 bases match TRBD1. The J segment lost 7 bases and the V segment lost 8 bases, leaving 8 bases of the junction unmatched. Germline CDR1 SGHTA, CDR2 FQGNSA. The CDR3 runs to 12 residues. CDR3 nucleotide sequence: TGTGCCAGCGGCATGACAGGGAATGAGCAGTACTTC. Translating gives CASGMTGNEQYF. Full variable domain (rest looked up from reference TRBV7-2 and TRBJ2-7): GAGVSQSPSNKVTEKGKDVELRCDPISGHTALYWYRQSLGQGLEFLIYFQGNSAPDKSGLPSDRFSAERTGGSVSTLTIQRTQQEDSAVYLCASGMTGNEQYFGPGTRLTVT.

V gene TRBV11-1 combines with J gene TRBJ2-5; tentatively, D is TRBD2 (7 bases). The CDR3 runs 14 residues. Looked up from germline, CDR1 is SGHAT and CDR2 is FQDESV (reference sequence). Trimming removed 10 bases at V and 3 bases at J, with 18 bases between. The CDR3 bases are TGTGCCACGGCCCCAGGGGAGGGAAAAGAGACCCAGTACTTC. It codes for CATAPGEGKETQYF.

The CDR3 loop is CASSLAITSPQGGYTF. Written as DNA, the CDR3 is TGCGCCAGCAGCTTGGCCATTACCTCGCCCCAGGGTGGCTACACCTTC. The V gene is TRBV5-1, the J gene TRBJ1-2; TRBD1 is a possible D gene (5 bases). This CDR3 has 16 residues. V was shortened by 0 bases and J by 7 bases, with 19 bases between the two germline ends. Germline CDR1 SGHRS, CDR2 YFSETQ.

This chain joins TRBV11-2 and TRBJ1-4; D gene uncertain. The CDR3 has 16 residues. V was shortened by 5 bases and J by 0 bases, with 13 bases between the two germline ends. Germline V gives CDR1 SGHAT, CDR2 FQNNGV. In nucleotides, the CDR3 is TGTGCCAGCAGCCCAGTTTTGATGGCAACTAATGAAAAACTGTTTTTT. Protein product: CASSPVLMATNEKLFF.

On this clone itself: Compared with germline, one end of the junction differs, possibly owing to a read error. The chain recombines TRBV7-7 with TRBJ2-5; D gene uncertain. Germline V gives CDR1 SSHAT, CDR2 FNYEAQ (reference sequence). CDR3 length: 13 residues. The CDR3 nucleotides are TGTGCTAGCAGCTTACGTCGAGGAGAGACCCAGTACTTC. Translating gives CASSLRRGETQYF.

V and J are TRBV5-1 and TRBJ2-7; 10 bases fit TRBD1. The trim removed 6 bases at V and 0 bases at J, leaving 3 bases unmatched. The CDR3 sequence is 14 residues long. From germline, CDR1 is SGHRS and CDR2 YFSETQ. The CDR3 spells CASKGQGSSYEQYF. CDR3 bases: TGCGCCAGCAAGGGACAGGGGAGCTCCTACGAGCAGTACTTC. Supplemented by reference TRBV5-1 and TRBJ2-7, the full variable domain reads KAGVTQTPRYLIKTRGQQVTLSCSPISGHRSVSWYQQTPGQGLQFLFEYFSETQRNKGNFPGRFSGRQFSNSRSEMNVSTLELGDSALYLCASKGQGSSYEQYFGPGTRLTVT.

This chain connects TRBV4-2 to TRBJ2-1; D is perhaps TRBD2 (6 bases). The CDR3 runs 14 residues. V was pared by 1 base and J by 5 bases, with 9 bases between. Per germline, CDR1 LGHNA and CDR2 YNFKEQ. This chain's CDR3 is CASSQAGADNEQFF. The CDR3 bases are TGTGCCAGCAGCCAAGCGGGAGCGGACAATGAGCAGTTCTTC.

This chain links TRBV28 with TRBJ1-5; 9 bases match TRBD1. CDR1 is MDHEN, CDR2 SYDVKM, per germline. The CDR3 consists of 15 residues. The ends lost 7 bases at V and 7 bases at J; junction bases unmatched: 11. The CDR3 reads CASNLRDRVRQPQHF. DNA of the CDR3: TGTGCCAGCAACCTCCGGGACAGGGTCAGACAGCCCCAGCATTTT.

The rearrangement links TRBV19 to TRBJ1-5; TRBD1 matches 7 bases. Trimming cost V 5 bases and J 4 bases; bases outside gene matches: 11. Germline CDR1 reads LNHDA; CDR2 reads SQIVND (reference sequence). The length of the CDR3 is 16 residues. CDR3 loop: CASSPLSGGRNQPQHF. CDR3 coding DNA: TGTGCCAGTAGTCCTCTTTCAGGGGGTCGGAATCAGCCCCAGCATTTT.

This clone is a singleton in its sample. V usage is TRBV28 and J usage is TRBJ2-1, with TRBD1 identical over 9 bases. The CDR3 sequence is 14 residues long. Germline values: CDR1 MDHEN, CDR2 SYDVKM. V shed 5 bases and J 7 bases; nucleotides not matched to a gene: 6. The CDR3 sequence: CASSPGTGTNEQFF. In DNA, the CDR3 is TGTGCCAGCAGTCCCGGGACAGGGACTAATGAGCAGTTCTTC.

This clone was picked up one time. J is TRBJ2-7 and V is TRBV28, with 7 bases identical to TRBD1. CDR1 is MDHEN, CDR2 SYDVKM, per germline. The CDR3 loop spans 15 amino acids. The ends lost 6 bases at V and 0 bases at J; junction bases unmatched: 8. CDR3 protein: CASSFPGTVSYEQYF. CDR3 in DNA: TGTGCCAGCAGCTTCCCCGGGACAGTCTCCTACGAGCAGTACTTC.

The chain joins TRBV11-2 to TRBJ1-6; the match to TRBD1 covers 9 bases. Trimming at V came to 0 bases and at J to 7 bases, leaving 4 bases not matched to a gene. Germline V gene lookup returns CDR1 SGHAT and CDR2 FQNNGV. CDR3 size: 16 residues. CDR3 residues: CASSLDPGQGNSPLHF. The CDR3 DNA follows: TGTGCCAGCAGCTTAGATCCGGGACAGGGCAATTCACCCCTCCACTTT.

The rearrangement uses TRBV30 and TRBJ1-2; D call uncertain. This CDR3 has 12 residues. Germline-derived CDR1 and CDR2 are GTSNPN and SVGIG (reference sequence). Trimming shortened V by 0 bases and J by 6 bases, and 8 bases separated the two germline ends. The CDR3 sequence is CAWSVRVNGYTF. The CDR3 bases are TGTGCCTGGAGTGTACGAGTGAATGGCTACACCTTC.

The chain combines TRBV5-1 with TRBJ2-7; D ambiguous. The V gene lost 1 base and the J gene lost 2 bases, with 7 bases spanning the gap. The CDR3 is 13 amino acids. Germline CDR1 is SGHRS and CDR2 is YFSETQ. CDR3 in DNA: TGCGCCAGCAGCTTGACCCGCGCCTACGAGCAGTACTTC. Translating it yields CASSLTRAYEQYF.

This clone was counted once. The CDR3 protein is CASRRHRDGYTF. CDR3 nucleotides: TGTGCCAGCAGGCGACACAGGGATGGCTACACCTTC. The chain links TRBV6-5 to TRBJ1-2; tentative D call: TRBD1 (6 bases). This CDR3 region has 12 residues. CDR1 is MNHEY and CDR2 is SVGAGI in the germline V gene. V was clipped by 6 bases and J by 6 bases, with 11 bases between them.

The CDR3 nucleotides are TGTGCCGTAAGGGACAGGGGGCTCGGCGGCTACACCTTC. This sequence encodes CAVRDRGLGGYTF. V is TRBV6-5 and J is TRBJ1-2; 12 bases fit TRBD1. The CDR3 has 13 residues. The junction had 9 bases not matched to a gene; V was cut back by 11 bases and J by 8 bases. From germline, CDR1 is MNHEY and CDR2 SVGAGI.

The CDR3 DNA reads as TGTGCCAGCAGTGAAAGGAGTATTGGTAATGAAAAACTGTTTTTT. Amino acid sequence: CASSERSIGNEKLFF. The gene calls are TRBV6-1 and TRBJ1-4; no clear D gene. The CDR3 has 15 residues. V was trimmed by 2 bases and J by 4 bases, leaving 11 bases between them. Germline lookup yields CDR1 MNHNS and CDR2 SASEGT.

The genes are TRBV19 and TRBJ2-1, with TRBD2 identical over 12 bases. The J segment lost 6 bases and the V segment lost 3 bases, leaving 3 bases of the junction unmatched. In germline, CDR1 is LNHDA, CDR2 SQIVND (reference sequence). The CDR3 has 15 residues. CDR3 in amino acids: CASSILAGGGNEQFF. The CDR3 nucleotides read TGTGCCAGTAGTATTCTAGCGGGAGGGGGCAATGAGCAGTTCTTC.

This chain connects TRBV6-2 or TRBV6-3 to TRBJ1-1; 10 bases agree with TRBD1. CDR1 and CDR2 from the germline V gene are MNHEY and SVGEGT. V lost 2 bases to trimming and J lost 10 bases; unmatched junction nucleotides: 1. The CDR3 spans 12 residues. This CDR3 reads CASSYRDRGAFF. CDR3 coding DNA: TGTGCCAGCAGTTACCGGGACAGGGGAGCTTTCTTT.

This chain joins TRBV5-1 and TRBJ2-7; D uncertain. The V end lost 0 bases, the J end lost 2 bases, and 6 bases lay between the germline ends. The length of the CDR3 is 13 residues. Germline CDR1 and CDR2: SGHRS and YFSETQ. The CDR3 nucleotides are TGCGCCAGCAGCTTGGGAGTCCCCTACGAGCAGTACTTC. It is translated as CASSLGVPYEQYF.

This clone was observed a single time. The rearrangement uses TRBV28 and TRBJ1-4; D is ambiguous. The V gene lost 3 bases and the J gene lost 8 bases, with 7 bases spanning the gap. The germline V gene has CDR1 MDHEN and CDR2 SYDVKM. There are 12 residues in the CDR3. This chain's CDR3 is CASSFNFEKLFF. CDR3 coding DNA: TGTGCCAGCAGTTTTAACTTCGAAAAACTGTTTTTT.

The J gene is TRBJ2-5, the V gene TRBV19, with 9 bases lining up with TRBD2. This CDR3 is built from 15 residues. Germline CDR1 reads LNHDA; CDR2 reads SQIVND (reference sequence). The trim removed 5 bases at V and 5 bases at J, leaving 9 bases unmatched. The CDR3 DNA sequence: TGTGCCAGTAGTCCTTTCCTAGCGGGGTCGGAGACCCAGTACTTC. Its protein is CASSPFLAGSETQYF. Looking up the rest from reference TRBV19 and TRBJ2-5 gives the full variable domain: DGGITQSPKYLFRKEGQNVTLSCEQNLNHDAMYWYRQDPGQGLRLIYYSQIVNDFQKGDIAEGYSVSREKKESFPLTVTSAQKNPTAFYLCASSPFLAGSETQYFGPGTRLLVL.

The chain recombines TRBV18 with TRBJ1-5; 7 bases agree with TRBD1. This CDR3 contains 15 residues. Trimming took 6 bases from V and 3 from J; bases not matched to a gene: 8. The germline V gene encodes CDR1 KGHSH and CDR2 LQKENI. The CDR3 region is CASSPTGTVNQPQHF. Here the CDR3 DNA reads TGTGCCAGCTCCCCCACGGGGACAGTCAATCAGCCCCAGCATTTT.

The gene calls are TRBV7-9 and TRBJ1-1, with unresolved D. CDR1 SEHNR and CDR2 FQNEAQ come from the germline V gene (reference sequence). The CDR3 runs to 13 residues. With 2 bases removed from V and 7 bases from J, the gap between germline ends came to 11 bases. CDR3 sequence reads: CASSLFSGDEAFF. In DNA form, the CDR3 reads TGTGCCAGCAGCTTATTCAGCGGAGATGAAGCTTTCTTT.

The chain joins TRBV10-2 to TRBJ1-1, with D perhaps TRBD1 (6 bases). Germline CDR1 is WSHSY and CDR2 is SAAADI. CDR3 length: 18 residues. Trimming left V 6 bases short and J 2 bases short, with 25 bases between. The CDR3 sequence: CASSPSTGTTLLNTEAFF. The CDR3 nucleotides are TGCGCCAGCAGCCCAAGTACAGGGACGACCCTGCTCAACACTGAAGCTTTCTTT.

CDR3 nucleotide sequence: TGCGCCAGCAGTCGGCCCGACTGTTATAGCAATCAGCCCCAGCATTTT. Translation gives CASSRPDCYSNQPQHF. This chain links TRBV23-1 with TRBJ1-5; D is ambiguous. TRBV23-1 is sorted into the ORF group, with uncertain function. V gave up 4 bases and J gave up 0 bases, with 13 bases separating them. The CDR3 loop spans 16 amino acids.

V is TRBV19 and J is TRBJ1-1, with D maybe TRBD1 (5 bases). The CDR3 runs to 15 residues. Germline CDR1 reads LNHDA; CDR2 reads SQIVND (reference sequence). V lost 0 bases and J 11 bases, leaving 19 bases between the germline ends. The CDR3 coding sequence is TGTGCCAGTAGTATAGATCTGCGGCAGGGCGCAAAGGCTTTCTTT. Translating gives CASSIDLRQGAKAFF.

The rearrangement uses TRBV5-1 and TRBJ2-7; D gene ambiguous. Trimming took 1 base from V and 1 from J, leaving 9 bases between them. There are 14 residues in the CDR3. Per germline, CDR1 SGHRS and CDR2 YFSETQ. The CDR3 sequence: CASSLFANSYEQYF. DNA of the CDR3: TGCGCCAGCAGCTTGTTTGCTAATTCCTACGAGCAGTACTTC. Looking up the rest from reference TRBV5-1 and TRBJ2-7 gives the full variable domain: KAGVTQTPRYLIKTRGQQVTLSCSPISGHRSVSWYQQTPGQGLQFLFEYFSETQRNKGNFPGRFSGRQFSNSRSEMNVSTLELGDSALYLCASSLFANSYEQYFGPGTRLTVT.

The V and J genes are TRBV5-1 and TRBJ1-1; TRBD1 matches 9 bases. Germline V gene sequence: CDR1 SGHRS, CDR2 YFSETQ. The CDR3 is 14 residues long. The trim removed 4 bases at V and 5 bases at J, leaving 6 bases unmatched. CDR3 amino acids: CASSVQGAQTEAFF. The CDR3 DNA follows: TGCGCCAGCAGCGTACAGGGGGCGCAAACTGAAGCTTTCTTT.